This T cell receptor (beta chain) was captured by sequencing in a study of control samples from healthy donors and cancer patients. The germline CDR1 and CDR2 sequences are GTSNPN and SVGIG (reference sequence). The junction had 11 bases not matched to a gene; V was cut back by 5 bases and J by 2 bases. The CDR3 sequence is 16 residues long. Sequencing used immunoSEQ multiplex PCR; TCRdb keeps in-frame clones, though not all of them. Of approximately 120,000 clones listed, 85% to 95% were seen once; the top ten hold approximately 0.58%. Sequenced sample: PBMCs. The receptor's source is a man at least 80 years old with head and neck cancer. This rearrangement joins TRBV30 to TRBJ1-1; 10 bases match TRBD1. The CDR3: CAWGAGTGAYNTEAFF. CDR3 nucleotides: TGTGCCTGGGGAGCCGGGACAGGGGCCTATAACACTGAAGCTTTCTTT.